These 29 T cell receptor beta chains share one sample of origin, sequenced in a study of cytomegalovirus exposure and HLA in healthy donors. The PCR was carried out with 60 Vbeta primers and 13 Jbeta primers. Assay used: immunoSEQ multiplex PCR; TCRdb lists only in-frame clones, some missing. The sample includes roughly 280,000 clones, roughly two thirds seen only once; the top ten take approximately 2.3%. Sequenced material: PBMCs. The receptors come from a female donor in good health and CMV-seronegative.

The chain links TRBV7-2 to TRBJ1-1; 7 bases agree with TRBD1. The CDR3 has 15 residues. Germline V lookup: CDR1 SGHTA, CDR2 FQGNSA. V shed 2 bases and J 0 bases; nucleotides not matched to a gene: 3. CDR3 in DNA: TGTGCCAGCAGCTTACTGACAGGGATGAACACTGAAGCTTTCTTT. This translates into CASSLLTGMNTEAFF.

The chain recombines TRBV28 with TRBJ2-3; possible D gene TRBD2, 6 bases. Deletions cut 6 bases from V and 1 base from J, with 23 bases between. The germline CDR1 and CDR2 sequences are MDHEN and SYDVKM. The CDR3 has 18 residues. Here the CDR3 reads CASRSGDGSFSRTDTQYF. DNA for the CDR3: TGTGCCAGCAGGTCGGGGGACGGTTCCTTTTCGCGCACAGATACGCAGTATTTT.

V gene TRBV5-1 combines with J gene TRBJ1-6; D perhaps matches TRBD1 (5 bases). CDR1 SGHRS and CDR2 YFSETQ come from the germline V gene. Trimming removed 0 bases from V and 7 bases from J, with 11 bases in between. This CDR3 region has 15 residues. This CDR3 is CASSLGGTGNSPLHF. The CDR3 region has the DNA TGCGCCAGCAGCTTGGGGGGGACTGGGAATTCACCCCTCCACTTT.

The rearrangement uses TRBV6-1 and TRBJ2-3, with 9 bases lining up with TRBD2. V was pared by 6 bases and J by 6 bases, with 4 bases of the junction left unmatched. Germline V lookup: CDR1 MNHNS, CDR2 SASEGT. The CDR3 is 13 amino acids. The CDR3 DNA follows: TGTGCCAGCAGGCTAGCGGGACCGGATACGCAGTATTTT. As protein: CASRLAGPDTQYF.

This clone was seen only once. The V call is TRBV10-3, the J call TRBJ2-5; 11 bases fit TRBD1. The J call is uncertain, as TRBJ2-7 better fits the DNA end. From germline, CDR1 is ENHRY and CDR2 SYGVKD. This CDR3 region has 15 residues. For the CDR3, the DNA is TGTGCCATCGAAGACTCGGACAGGGGGCGATACGAGCAGTACTTC. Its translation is CAIEDSDRGRYEQYF.

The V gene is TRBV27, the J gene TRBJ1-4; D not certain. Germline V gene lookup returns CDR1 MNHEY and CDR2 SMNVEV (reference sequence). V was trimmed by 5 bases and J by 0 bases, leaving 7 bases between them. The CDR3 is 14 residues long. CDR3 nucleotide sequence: TGTGCCAGCAGTATTAGCGCAACTAATGAAAAACTGTTTTTT. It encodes CASSISATNEKLFF. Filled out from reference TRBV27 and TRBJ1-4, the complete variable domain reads EAQVTQNPRYLITVTGKKLTVTCSQNMNHEYMSWYRQDPGLGLRQIYYSMNVEVTDKGDVPEGYKVSRKEKRNFPLILESPSPNQTSLYFCASSISATNEKLFFGSGTQLSVL.

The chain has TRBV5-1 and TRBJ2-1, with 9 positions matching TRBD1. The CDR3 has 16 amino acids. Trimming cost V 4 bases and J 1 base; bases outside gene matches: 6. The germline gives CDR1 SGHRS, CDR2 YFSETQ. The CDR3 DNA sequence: TGCGCCAGCAGCGCTCACAGGGGGCTATCCTACAATGAGCAGTTCTTC. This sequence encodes CASSAHRGLSYNEQFF.

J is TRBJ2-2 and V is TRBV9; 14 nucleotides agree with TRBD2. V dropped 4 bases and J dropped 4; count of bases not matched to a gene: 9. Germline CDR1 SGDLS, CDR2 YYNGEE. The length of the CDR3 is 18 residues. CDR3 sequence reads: CASSSSGTSGSGTGELFF. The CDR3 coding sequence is TGTGCCAGCAGCTCCTCAGGGACTAGCGGGAGCGGCACCGGGGAGCTGTTTTTT.

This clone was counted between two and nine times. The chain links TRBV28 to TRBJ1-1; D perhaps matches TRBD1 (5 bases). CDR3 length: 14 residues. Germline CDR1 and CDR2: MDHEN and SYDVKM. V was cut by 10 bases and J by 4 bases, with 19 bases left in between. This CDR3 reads CATHWGNGGTEAFF. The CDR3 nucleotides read TGTGCCACCCACTGGGGAAACGGGGGCACTGAAGCTTTCTTT. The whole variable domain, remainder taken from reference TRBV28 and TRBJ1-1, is DVKVTQSSRYLVKRTGEKVFLECVQDMDHENMFWYRQDPGLGLRLIYFSYDVKMKEKGDIPEGYSVSREKKERFSLILESASTNQTSMYLCATHWGNGGTEAFFGQGTRLTVV.

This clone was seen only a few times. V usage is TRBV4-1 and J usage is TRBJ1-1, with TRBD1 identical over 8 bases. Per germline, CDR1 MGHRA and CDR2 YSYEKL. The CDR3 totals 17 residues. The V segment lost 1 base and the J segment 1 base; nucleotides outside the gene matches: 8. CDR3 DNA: TGCGCCAGCAGCCAAGGTGGGACAGGAATAACGAACACTGAAGCTTTCTTT. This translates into CASSQGGTGITNTEAFF.

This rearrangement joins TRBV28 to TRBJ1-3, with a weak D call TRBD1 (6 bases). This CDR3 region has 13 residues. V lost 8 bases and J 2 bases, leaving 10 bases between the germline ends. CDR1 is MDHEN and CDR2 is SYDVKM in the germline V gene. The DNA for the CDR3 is TGTGCCAGCCGCCACAGGGCTGGAAACACCATATATTTT. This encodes CASRHRAGNTIYF.

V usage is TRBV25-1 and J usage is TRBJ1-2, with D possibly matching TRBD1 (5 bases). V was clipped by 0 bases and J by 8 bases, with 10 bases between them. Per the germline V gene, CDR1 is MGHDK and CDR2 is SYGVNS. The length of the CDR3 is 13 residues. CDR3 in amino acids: CASSEYRGYGYTF. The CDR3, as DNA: TGTGCCAGCAGTGAATACCGGGGGTACGGCTACACCTTC.

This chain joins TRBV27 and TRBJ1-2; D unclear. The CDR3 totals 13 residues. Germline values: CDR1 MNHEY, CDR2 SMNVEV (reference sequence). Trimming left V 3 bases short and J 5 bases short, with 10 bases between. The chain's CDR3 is CASSFSGTYGYTF. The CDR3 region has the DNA TGTGCCAGCAGTTTTTCGGGAACATATGGCTACACCTTC.

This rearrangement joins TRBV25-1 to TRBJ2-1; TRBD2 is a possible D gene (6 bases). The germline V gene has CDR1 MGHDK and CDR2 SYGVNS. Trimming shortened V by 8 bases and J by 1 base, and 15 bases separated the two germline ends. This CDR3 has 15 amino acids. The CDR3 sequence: CASSPTRRSYNEQFF. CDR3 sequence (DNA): TGTGCCAGCTCCCCGACTAGAAGATCCTACAATGAGCAGTTCTTC. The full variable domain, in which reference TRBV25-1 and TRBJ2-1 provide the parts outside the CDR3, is EADIYQTPRYLVIGTGKKITLECSQTMGHDKMYWYQQDPGMELHLIHYSYGVNSTEKGDLSSESTVSRIRTEHFPLTLESARPSHTSQYLCASSPTRRSYNEQFFGPGTRLTVL.

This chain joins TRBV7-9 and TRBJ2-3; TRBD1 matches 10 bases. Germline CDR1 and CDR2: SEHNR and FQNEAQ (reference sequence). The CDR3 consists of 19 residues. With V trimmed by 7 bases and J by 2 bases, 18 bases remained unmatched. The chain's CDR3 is CASTPRGGQGTGNTDTQYF. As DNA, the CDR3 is TGTGCCAGCACCCCTAGGGGGGGACAGGGGACTGGAAACACAGATACGCAGTATTTT.

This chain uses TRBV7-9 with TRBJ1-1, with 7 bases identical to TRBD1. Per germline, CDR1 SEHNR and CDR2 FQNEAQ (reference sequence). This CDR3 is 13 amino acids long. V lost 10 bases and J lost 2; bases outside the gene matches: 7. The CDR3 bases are TGTGCCAACCGCAGGGGGGACAACACTGAAGCTTTCTTT. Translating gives CANRRGDNTEAFF. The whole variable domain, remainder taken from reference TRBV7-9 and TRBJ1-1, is DTGVSQNPRHKITKRGQNVTFRCDPISEHNRLYWYRQTLGQGPEFLTYFQNEAQLEKSRLLSDRFSAERPKGSFSTLEIQRTEQGDSAMYLCANRRGDNTEAFFGQGTRLTVV.

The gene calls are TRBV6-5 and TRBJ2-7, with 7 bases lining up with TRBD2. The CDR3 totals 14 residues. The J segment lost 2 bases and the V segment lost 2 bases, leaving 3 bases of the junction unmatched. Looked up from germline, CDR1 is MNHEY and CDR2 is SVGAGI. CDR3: CASSYGAGTYEQYF. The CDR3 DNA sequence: TGTGCCAGCAGTTACGGAGCGGGGACCTACGAGCAGTACTTC.

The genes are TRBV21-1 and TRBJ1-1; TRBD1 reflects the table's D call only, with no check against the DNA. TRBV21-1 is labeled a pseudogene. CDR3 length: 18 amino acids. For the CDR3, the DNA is TGTGCCAGCAGCCCTCCGGGGGACAGAACAGGGAGGAACACTGAAGCTTTCTTT. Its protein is CASSPPGDRTGRNTEAFF.

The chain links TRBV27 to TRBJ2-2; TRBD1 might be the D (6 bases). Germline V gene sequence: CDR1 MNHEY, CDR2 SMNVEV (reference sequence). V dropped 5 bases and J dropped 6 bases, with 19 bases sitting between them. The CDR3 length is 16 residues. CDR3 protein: CASSPKQQGFAGELFF. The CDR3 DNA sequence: TGTGCCAGCAGTCCAAAACAGCAGGGGTTTGCCGGGGAGCTGTTTTTT.

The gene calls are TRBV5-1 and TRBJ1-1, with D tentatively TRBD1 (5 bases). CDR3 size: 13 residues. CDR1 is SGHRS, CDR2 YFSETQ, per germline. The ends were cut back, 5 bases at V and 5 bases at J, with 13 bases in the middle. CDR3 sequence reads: CASRGEAGTEAFF. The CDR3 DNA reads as TGCGCCAGCAGGGGGGAGGCAGGGACTGAAGCTTTCTTT.

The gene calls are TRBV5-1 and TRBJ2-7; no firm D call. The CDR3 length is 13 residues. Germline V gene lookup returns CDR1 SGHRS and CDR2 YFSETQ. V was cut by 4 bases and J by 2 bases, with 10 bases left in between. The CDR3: CASSLGFTYEQYF. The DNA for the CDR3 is TGCGCCAGCAGCCTGGGTTTTACCTACGAGCAGTACTTC.

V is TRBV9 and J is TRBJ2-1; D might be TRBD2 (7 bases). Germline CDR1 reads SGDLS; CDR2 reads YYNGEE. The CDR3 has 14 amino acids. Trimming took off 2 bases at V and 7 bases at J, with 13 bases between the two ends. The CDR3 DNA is TGTGCCAGCAGCGTGCTAGGGGGAGGGAATGAGCAGTTCTTC. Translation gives CASSVLGGGNEQFF.

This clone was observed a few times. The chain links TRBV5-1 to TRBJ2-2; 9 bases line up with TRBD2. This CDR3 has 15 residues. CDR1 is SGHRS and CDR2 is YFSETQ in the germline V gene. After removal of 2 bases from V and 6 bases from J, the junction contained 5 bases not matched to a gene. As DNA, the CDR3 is TGCGCCAGCAGCTTTTTAGCGGGAGCGGCCGGGGAGCTGTTTTTT. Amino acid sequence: CASSFLAGAAGELFF.

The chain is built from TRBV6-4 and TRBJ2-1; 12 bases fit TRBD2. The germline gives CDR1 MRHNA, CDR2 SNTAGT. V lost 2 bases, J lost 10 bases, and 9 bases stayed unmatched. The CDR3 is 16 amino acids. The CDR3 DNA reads TGTGCCAGCAGTGACCCTGGACTAGCGGGAATCAGCGAGCAGTTCTTC. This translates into CASSDPGLAGISEQFF.

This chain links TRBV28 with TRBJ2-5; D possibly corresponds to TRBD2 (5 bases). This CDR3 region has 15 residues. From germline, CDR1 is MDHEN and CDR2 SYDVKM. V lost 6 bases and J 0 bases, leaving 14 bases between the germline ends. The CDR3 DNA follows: TGTGCCAGCAGCCTCGGTCCGGGGTACCAAGAGACCCAGTACTTC. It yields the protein CASSLGPGYQETQYF.

CDR3 loop: CASRLTSGSLSYEQYF. Written as DNA, the CDR3 is TGTGCCAGCAGGCTAACTAGCGGGAGTCTTTCCTACGAGCAGTACTTC. V is TRBV27 and J is TRBJ2-7; the match to TRBD2 covers 11 bases. The CDR3 loop spans 16 amino acids. The germline V gene encodes CDR1 MNHEY and CDR2 SMNVEV (reference sequence). V trimming: 6 bases; J trimming: 1 base; junction bases outside the gene matches: 8.

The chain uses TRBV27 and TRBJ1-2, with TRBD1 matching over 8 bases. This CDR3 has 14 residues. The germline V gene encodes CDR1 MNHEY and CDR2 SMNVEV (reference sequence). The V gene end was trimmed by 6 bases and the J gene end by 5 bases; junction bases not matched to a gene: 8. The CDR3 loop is CASRSRQGSYGYTF. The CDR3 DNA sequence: TGTGCCAGCAGGTCTCGACAGGGGAGTTATGGCTACACCTTC.

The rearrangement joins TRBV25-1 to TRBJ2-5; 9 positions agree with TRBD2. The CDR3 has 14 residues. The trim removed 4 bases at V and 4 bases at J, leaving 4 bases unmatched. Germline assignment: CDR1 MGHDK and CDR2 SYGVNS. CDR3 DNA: TGTGCCAGCAGTGTAGCGGGAGCGAGAGAGACCCAGTACTTC. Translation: CASSVAGARETQYF.

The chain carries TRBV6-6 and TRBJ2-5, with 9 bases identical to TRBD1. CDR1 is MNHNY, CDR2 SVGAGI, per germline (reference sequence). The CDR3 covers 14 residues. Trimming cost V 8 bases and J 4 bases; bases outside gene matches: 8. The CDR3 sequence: CASRDRVSGETQYF. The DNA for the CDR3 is TGTGCCAGCCGGGACAGGGTTAGCGGAGAGACCCAGTACTTC.